This section outlines one T cell receptor beta chain sequence together with its context. Its antigen has not been determined. No much larger clone is present one base from it, and per-base qualities are unavailable. The record originates from a study of blood T cell repertoires in COVID-19 (dated by TCRdb to 2018 to 2020). Background for the entire study: The collaborator samples originated in the United States, Italy and Spain and spanned the acute and convalescent phases of COVID-19. The prospective study material was composed of cDNA or gDNA derived from T cells, B-cell-depleted T cells, or PBMCs. Subjects who had been exposed to COVID-19, were actively infected with it, or had recovered from it provided the deeply sampled blood TCRbeta repertoires that made up the dataset. The repertoires were released in a freely available public database meant as a resource for research on the immune response to SARS-CoV-2. The samples were drawn from the first 160 participants of the ongoing ImmuneRACE study and from 950 to 1,500 subjects provided by 6 global collaborators. Nearly every sample came with metadata listing a de-identified subject ID, COVID-19 status, age in years and sex. HLA class I and class II types, where available, came from metadata supplied by the sample provider rather than from assay-based typing.

Collaborating institutions collected whole blood in K2EDTA tubes following their own protocols. Collaborator samples were shipped for TCRbeta analysis as frozen whole blood, isolated PBMCs, or DNA extracted from either sample type. V is pared back by 6 bases and J by 2 bases, with 19 bases lying between the germline termini. From the cysteine through the phenylalanine, the CDR3 covers 16 amino acids. Here the CDR3 DNA is all that survives: 48 bases in frame from base 1. The germline V gene (reference sequence) gives CDR1 as LNHDA and CDR2 as SQIVND. On the study overall, not on this receptor specifically: The quantity of clinical and demographic metadata differed by source and by participant and was supplied without curation.

TCRbeta CDR3 regions were amplified from genomic DNA by means of the immunoSEQ Assay, a bias-controlled multiplex PCR. Regarding the original processing steps: The number of nucleated cells in each sample was estimated from the amplification of reference gene primers within the assay. Sequence reads were collapsed and filtered to measure the absolute abundance of every unique TCRbeta CDR3 rearrangement. For each sample, productive Simpson clonality was calculated by taking the square root of Simpson's diversity index across productive rearrangements. In TCRdb, the immuneACCESS table is reduced to in-frame sequences with V and J assigned. These tables do not hold every clone; where another copy was compared, an unresolved V gene accounts for under half, and the others remain unexplained. For V, J and clone size, that table is used; D and trimming come from the DNA. The sample has about 59,000 clones on record, 87% of them singletons. The ten largest clones add up to approximately 5.1% of the sample.

Sequenced input: peripheral blood. The rearrangement combines TRBV19 with TRBJ1-1; D gene: possibly TRBD1, on 6 matching bases. This sequence was found in an elderly man in a cohort sampled during active COVID-19. The nucleotides are TGTGCCAGTAGCCCCCCCAAGGGGGATGGAAACACTGAAGCTTTCTTT. Translated, it reads CASSPPKGDGNTEAFF.